Each of the 29 T cell receptor beta chains below was sequenced from the same sample in a study of blood T cells in healthy people across ages. PCR was performed a second time for roughly 7 to 12 cycles using a sample-barcoded 5' primer and a J-beta primer mix. TCRdb recomputed calls from the 5' RACE reads with MiXCR, one row per CDR3 protein. Of approximately 670,000 distinct CDR3 sequences listed, 40% to 45% were seen once; the top ten hold 30%. The sequencing sample was made of blood. The receptors come from a man older than 75 in good health.

This clonotype came up a few times. The CDR3 spells CASSSWTSGGASTDTQYF. DNA for the CDR3: TGTGCCAGCAGCTCCTGGACTAGCGGGGGGGCTAGCACAGATACGCAGTATTTT. V and J are TRBV7-2 and TRBJ2-3; 15 bases line up with TRBD2. From germline, CDR1 is SGHTA and CDR2 FQGNSA. Trimming took 4 bases from V and 0 from J; bases not matched to a gene: 5. CDR3 length equals 18 residues.

V usage is TRBV7-3 and J usage is TRBJ2-3, with 10 bases fitting TRBD2. Germline V gives CDR1 SGHTA, CDR2 FQGTGA. The CDR3 contains 14 residues. The trim removed 5 bases at V and 5 bases at J, leaving 4 bases unmatched. Written as DNA, the CDR3 is TGTGCCAGCAGCCCCTTAGCGGGAGGAGATACGCAGTATTTT. Translating it yields CASSPLAGGDTQYF.

J is TRBJ2-3 and V is TRBV29-1; the match to TRBD2 covers 10 bases. The CDR3 is 16 residues long. The V gene end was trimmed by 4 bases and the J gene end by 3 bases; junction bases not matched to a gene: 10. Germline V gives CDR1 SQVTM, CDR2 ANQGSEA. DNA of the CDR3: TGCAGCGTTGTGCGCCCTCTAGCGGGGGTTACAGATACGCAGTATTTT. Protein sequence: CSVVRPLAGVTDTQYF.

This clonotype was seen only a few times. This chain connects TRBV14 to TRBJ2-2; 8 bases map to TRBD1. Unmatched junction bases numbered 13, after V lost 4 bases and J lost 0 bases. This CDR3 region has 19 residues. Looked up from germline, CDR1 is SGHDN and CDR2 is FVKESK. The CDR3 DNA reads as TGTGCCAGCAGCCCGAGAGTCAGGGGGCCGTTCGCGAACACCGGGGAGCTGTTTTTT. Its translation is CASSPRVRGPFANTGELFF.

The chain uses TRBV29-1 and TRBJ2-6; 13 nucleotides agree with TRBD2. The J segment lost 4 bases and the V segment lost 6 bases, leaving 3 bases of the junction unmatched. Germline values: CDR1 SQVTM, CDR2 ANQGSEA. This CDR3 region has 15 residues. Here the CDR3 reads CSVLAGGRGANVLTF. The CDR3 region has the DNA TGCAGCGTACTAGCGGGGGGGCGAGGGGCCAACGTCCTGACTTTC.

This clonotype turned up a few times. The chain recombines TRBV12-3 or TRBV12-4 with TRBJ2-5; weak D call: TRBD1 (6 bases). The CDR3 covers 15 residues. V lost 5 bases, J lost 2 bases, and 15 bases lay in between. In nucleotides, the CDR3 is TGTGCCAGCAGTATACTAGGGGGACGGCAAGAGACCCAGTACTTC. Translated: CASSILGGRQETQYF.

This clonotype was counted between two and nine times. This rearrangement joins TRBV27 to TRBJ2-7; D is perhaps TRBD2 (5 bases). Per germline, CDR1 MNHEY and CDR2 SMNVEV (reference sequence). V lost 7 bases, J lost 2 bases, and 15 bases lay in between. The CDR3 consists of 14 residues. The CDR3 coding sequence is TGTGCCAGCAACGGACGGACTCATCCCTACGAGCAGTACTTC. This translates into CASNGRTHPYEQYF.

This chain uses TRBV4-1 with TRBJ1-4, with D possibly TRBD1 on 6 matching bases. This CDR3 has 17 residues. The ends were cut back, 3 bases at V and 6 bases at J, with 20 bases in the middle. Germline lookup yields CDR1 MGHRA and CDR2 YSYEKL. The CDR3 protein is CASSQQNRQGKHEKLFF. The DNA for the CDR3 is TGCGCCAGCAGCCAGCAGAACCGGCAGGGGAAGCATGAAAAACTGTTTTTT.

The chain links TRBV3-1 to TRBJ2-7, with D perhaps TRBD1 or TRBD2 (5 bases each). The J call is uncertain, as TRBJ2-5 better fits the DNA end. The CDR3 sequence is 16 residues long. CDR1 is LGHDT and CDR2 is YNNKEL in the germline V gene (reference sequence). The CDR3 sequence is CASSQDGDGVAETQYF. The CDR3 DNA is TGTGCCAGCAGCCAAGACGGGGACGGGGTGGCAGAGACCCAGTACTTC.

This clonotype appeared a few times. This chain uses TRBV6-5 with TRBJ1-2, with 9 bases identical to TRBD1. Trimming cost V 5 bases and J 5 bases; bases outside gene matches: 15. This CDR3 is 17 amino acids long. The germline V gene has CDR1 MNHEY and CDR2 SVGAGI. For the CDR3, the DNA is TGTGCCAGCAGTCGAGGACCGGGACAGGGAGGAAGATATGGCTACACCTTC. Protein sequence: CASSRGPGQGGRYGYTF.

The chain employs TRBV6-5 and TRBJ1-2, with a weak D call TRBD1 (5 bases). The CDR3 has 14 residues. Trimming cost V 5 bases and J 4 bases, with 14 bases left between them. Germline assignment: CDR1 MNHEY and CDR2 SVGAGI. This CDR3 reads CASSRRTGPYGYTF. The CDR3 DNA reads TGTGCCAGCAGTCGCAGAACAGGCCCCTATGGCTACACCTTC.

This clonotype was counted a few times. The V gene is TRBV12-3 or TRBV12-4, the J gene TRBJ2-4, with D unclear. Trimming removed 0 bases at V and 0 bases at J, with 9 bases between. CDR3 size: 16 residues. The CDR3 spells CASSLAALLAKNIQYF. CDR3 nucleotides: TGTGCCAGCAGTTTAGCGGCCCTACTAGCCAAAAACATTCAGTACTTC.

This clonotype was found once. The rearrangement links TRBV20-1 to TRBJ2-4, with D possibly being TRBD2 (7 bases). The J call is doubtful: the DNA matches TRBJ2-7 better. Germline V gene sequence: CDR1 DFQATT, CDR2 SNEGSKA (reference sequence). The CDR3 extends over 14 amino acids. The CDR3 loop is CSAGGRTPPYEQYF. CDR3 DNA: TGCAGTGCGGGGGGGCGGACTCCTCCCTACGAGCAGTACTTC.

This rearrangement joins TRBV24-1 to TRBJ1-1; 8 positions agree with TRBD1. In germline, CDR1 is KGHDR, CDR2 SFDVKD. CDR3 length: 13 residues. V was pared by 9 bases and J by 1 base, with 3 bases of the junction left unmatched. CDR3 amino acids: CATGGTGNTEAFF. CDR3 bases: TGTGCCACCGGGGGGACAGGGAACACTGAAGCTTTCTTT.

V usage is TRBV12-3 or TRBV12-4 and J usage is TRBJ2-3; 7 nucleotides line up with TRBD2. The CDR3 runs to 16 residues. Trimming cost V 6 bases and J 4 bases; bases outside gene matches: 13. CDR3 DNA: TGTGCCAGCAGCCAATCTCTAGTGGGGGGGGCAGATACGCAGTATTTT. Translated, it gives CASSQSLVGGADTQYF.

The chain carries TRBV20-1 and TRBJ2-7; 11 positions match TRBD1. The ends lost 2 bases at V and 6 bases at J; junction bases unmatched: 6. Germline V gene sequence: CDR1 DFQATT, CDR2 SNEGSKA (reference sequence). This CDR3 is built from 14 residues. CDR3 sequence reads: CSARPGTGGFEQYF. DNA of the CDR3: TGCAGTGCTAGACCCGGGACAGGGGGTTTCGAGCAGTACTTC.

To note about this clonotype: A clone one base away is much larger, so this may be a read error. The chain couples TRBV5-1 to TRBJ2-5; D not certain. Germline V gene data show CDR1 as SGHRS and CDR2 as YFSETQ. The CDR3 is 16 residues long. For the CDR3, the DNA is TGCGCCAGCAGCTTGGCGTCAGTACAGTTACAAGAGACCCAGCACTTC. Protein sequence: CASSLASVQLQETQHF.

This clonotype was picked up a small number of times. A much larger clone is a single base away; this may be a read error. The J gene is TRBJ2-5, the V gene TRBV7-2, with D uncertain. This CDR3 has 15 amino acids. V lost 0 bases and J lost 11, with 19 bases in between. CDR1 is SGHTA, CDR2 FQGNSA, per germline. The CDR3 here is CASSLAFGSYNEQYF. CDR3 bases: TGTGCCAGCAGCTTAGCGTTCGGCAGCTACAATGAGCAGTACTTC.

This clonotype appeared a few times. The V call is TRBV6-2 or TRBV6-3, the J call TRBJ2-4; 13 bases agree with TRBD2. This CDR3 comprises 20 residues. Per germline, CDR1 MNHEY and CDR2 SVGEGT. The junction had 8 bases not matched to a gene; V was cut back by 0 bases and J by 0 bases. CDR3 nucleotides: TGTGCCAGCAGTTACTCCTTGCGACTAGCGGGGGGTTTAGCCAAAAACATTCAGTACTTC. The encoded protein is CASSYSLRLAGGLAKNIQYF.

The chain has TRBV5-1 and TRBJ2-1, with no clear D. Germline V CDR1 and CDR2: SGHRS, YFSETQ. The CDR3 is 17 residues long. Trimming stripped 5 bases from V and 8 bases from J, with 26 bases between. CDR3 amino acids: CASSTLLGDTTGYEQFF. In nucleotides, the CDR3 is TGCGCCAGCAGTACATTGTTAGGCGACACTACTGGCTATGAGCAGTTCTTC.

This clonotype was seen many times. The chain joins TRBV29-1 to TRBJ2-3, with a possible D match to TRBD2 (5 bases). The germline V gene encodes CDR1 SQVTM and CDR2 ANQGSEA. V lost 0 bases and J lost 0, with 10 bases in between. The CDR3 has 15 residues. The CDR3 DNA sequence: TGCAGCGTTGAAGATCGGGGTACTAGCACAGATACGCAGTATTTT. Translated: CSVEDRGTSTDTQYF.

The chain joins TRBV5-1 to TRBJ1-2, with D hard to call. CDR1 is SGHRS and CDR2 is YFSETQ in the germline V gene. The ends were cut back, 4 bases at V and 7 bases at J, with 17 bases in the middle. The CDR3 runs 14 residues. The CDR3 DNA follows: TGCGCCAGCAGCGCCCGGGCTCTCGATGTTGGCTACACCTTC. Protein product: CASSARALDVGYTF.

This clonotype was found many times. This rearrangement joins TRBV3-1 to TRBJ2-5; 7 bases match TRBD1. V shed 1 base and J 4 bases; nucleotides not matched to a gene: 12. CDR3 size: 17 residues. Germline assignment: CDR1 LGHDT and CDR2 YNNKEL (reference sequence). CDR3 in amino acids: CASSQGVGQFFLETQYF. In nucleotides, the CDR3 is TGTGCCAGCAGCCAAGGAGTGGGACAGTTTTTTCTAGAGACCCAGTACTTC.

V and J are TRBV27 and TRBJ2-1; D gene uncertain. Trimming pared 3 bases from V and 2 bases from J, leaving 14 bases between. The germline gives CDR1 MNHEY, CDR2 SMNVEV (reference sequence). This CDR3 region has 16 residues. The DNA for the CDR3 is TGTGCCAGCAGTTTGTTGGTTGGGCTCCCCTACAATGAGCAGTTCTTC. Translation: CASSLLVGLPYNEQFF.

This clonotype was picked up many times. The chain has TRBV7-9 and TRBJ2-1; D unclear. The CDR3 consists of 11 residues. V was shortened by 4 bases and J by 10 bases, with 8 bases between the two germline ends. The germline V gene has CDR1 SEHNR and CDR2 FQNEAQ (reference sequence). The CDR3 bases are TGTGCCAGCAGCTCCCCTGGGGAGCAGTTCTTC. Its protein is CASSSPGEQFF.

A word on this clonotype: This may be a read error: a much more frequent sequence differs by one nucleotide. The chain joins TRBV20-1 to TRBJ2-3; the match to TRBD2 covers 10 bases. Germline V gene sequence: CDR1 DFQATT, CDR2 SNEGSKA (reference sequence). The CDR3 has 17 residues. This CDR3 reads CSATTAGGRSSTDTRYF. In nucleotides, the CDR3 is TGCAGTGCCACAACAGCGGGAGGGCGATCTAGCACAGATACGCGGTATTTT.

This rearrangement joins TRBV6-2 or TRBV6-3 to TRBJ2-1; a weak D match, TRBD2 (7 bases). The ends were cut back, 5 bases at V and 9 bases at J, with 14 bases in the middle. Germline V gene sequence: CDR1 MNHEY, CDR2 SVGEGT. CDR3 length: 13 amino acids. DNA for the CDR3: TGTGCCAGCAGTCCAACTAGGGGGGGTGAGCAGTTCTTC. Protein: CASSPTRGGEQFF.

V is TRBV10-3 and J is TRBJ2-7; D possibly corresponds to TRBD1 (5 bases). Trimming pared 3 bases from V and 5 bases from J, leaving 26 bases between. The CDR3 totals 18 residues. Germline V CDR1 and CDR2: ENHRY, SYGVKD. The CDR3 DNA follows: TGTGCCATCAGTGACACCGTGTACCAGGGTAAGGATTTCCACGAGCAGTACTTC. The encoded protein is CAISDTVYQGKDFHEQYF.

This clonotype was counted a few times. The chain recombines TRBV14 with TRBJ2-5, with D perhaps assigned TRBD1 or TRBD2 (6 bases each). Per germline, CDR1 SGHDN and CDR2 FVKESK. The CDR3 totals 15 residues. V gave up 1 base and J gave up 0 bases, with 9 bases separating them. CDR3 sequence reads: CASSQGGAYQETQYF. The CDR3 nucleotides are TGTGCCAGCAGCCAAGGGGGGGCGTACCAAGAGACCCAGTACTTC. The complete variable domain, with remaining parts taken from reference TRBV14 and TRBJ2-5, reads EAGVTQFPSHSVIEKGQTVTLRCDPISGHDNLYWYRRVMGKEIKFLLHFVKESKQDESGMPNNRFLAERTGGTYSTLKVQPAELEDSGVYFCASSQGGAYQETQYFGPGTRLLVL.